Described below is a single T cell receptor beta chain sequence and its context. Recruited during active infection, patients (from Seattle) were subsequently followed longitudinally. Some clones are missing from TCRdb's copy, which holds only in-frame ones; the method was immunoSEQ multiplex PCR. Of over 250,000 clones listed, roughly 88% are singletons. This sample is part of a study of blood T cell repertoires in COVID-19. Looked up from germline, CDR1 is SGHNT and CDR2 is YYREEE (reference sequence). The CDR3 length is 13 residues. Trimming cost V 5 bases and J 5 bases; bases outside gene matches: 5.

The chain links TRBV5-4 to TRBJ1-1; 8 bases are a match to TRBD1. Sequencing was performed on peripheral blood. The sequence came from a woman aged 70-85 years with COVID-19, enrolled during active disease. The CDR3 DNA reads as TGTGCCAGCAGACCAACAGGGGGGACTGAAGCTTTCTTT. Its translation is CASRPTGGTEAFF.